The sample holds a few counts of the clone carrying this T cell receptor beta chain. Its antigen is unidentified. PCR primers comprised 60 Vbeta and 13 Jbeta primers. The method was immunoSEQ multiplex PCR; TCRdb's version includes in-frame clones alone and lacks a portion of them. The sample shows under 150,000 clones, 70% to 85% of them seen only once. The data are from a study of cytomegalovirus exposure and HLA in healthy donors. The CDR3 is made up of 13 amino acids. V lost 5 bases and J 4 bases, leaving 14 bases between the germline ends. Germline CDR1 is SQVTM and CDR2 is ANQGSEA. The donors (healthy individuals) were bone marrow donors. Regarding the study as a whole: Indistinguishable V segments such as TRBV6-2 and TRBV6-3 were excluded. Within an earlier analysis, most TCR beta V segments proved productive either about 87% or about 30% of the time. Most TCR sequences proved rare, with some public TCRs found in many donors.

The origin of this receptor is a boy younger than 10 in good health and CMV-seronegative. The sample taken for sequencing was PBMCs. The genes are TRBV29-1 and TRBJ1-1; D is unresolved. The CDR3 bases are TGCAGCGTTCGAACCCGGTCGGGCACTGAAGCTTTCTTT. Protein: CSVRTRSGTEAFF.